This TCR beta chain was documented in a study of T cells in Graves' hyperthyroidism and ophthalmopathy. CDR1 is LNHDA, CDR2 SQIVND, per germline (reference sequence). CDR3 length: 13 amino acids. A word on this clonotype: Relative to the germline gene, one junction end is altered; a read error may explain this.

Researchers amplified the TCR beta CDR3 regions from RNA transcripts. HTBI primers drove first-round RT-PCR of the TCR CDR3. TCRdb re-derived calls from the multiplex PCR reads in MiXCR, one entry per CDR3 protein. The sample lists 300,000 or so distinct CDR3 sequences; over 15% were seen once. A Clinical Activity Score of at least 3, a NOSPECS grade of at least 4 and a duration under 3 months were recorded in the ophthalmopathy patients. This TCR was recovered from a woman aged 55-75 years with Graves' ophthalmopathy. The sample consisted of blood. V and J are TRBV19 and TRBJ1-2; the match to TRBD1 covers 8 bases. CDR3 sequence reads: CASTRGPPYDYTF. DNA of the CDR3: TGTGCCAGTACCAGGGGGCCCCCCTATGACTACACCTTC.